This TCR beta chain was documented in a study of T cell repertoires in cytomegalovirus infection. Turning to the study itself: The authors used CMV epitopes that were HLA-C-restricted (recently identified) and HLA-B-restricted (well studied). The public TCR beta signatures pointed to both CMV infection and matching HLA type.

There are 14 residues in the CDR3. Trimming removed 7 bases from V and 0 bases from J; junction bases left unmatched: 6. TCRdb itself ran the reads through MiXCR, one entry per CDR3 protein. The repertoire has approximately 65,000 distinct CDR3 sequences, roughly 21% of them found once; the top ten carry under 85%. A remark on this clonotype: Its antigen is unidentified.

The specimen was CD8+ T cells from cultured PBMCs, collected from culture after CMV antigen stimulation. The rearrangement joins TRBV12-3 or TRBV12-4 to TRBJ2-7, with 7 bases identical to TRBD2. The sequence derives from a human donor in good health (CMV status not recorded). Some clones in this sample may be carry-over from other donors' samples. CDR3 coding DNA: TGTGCCAGCACCGGCGGGGGAAGCTCCTACGAGCAGTACTTC. Translating gives CASTGGGSSYEQYF.